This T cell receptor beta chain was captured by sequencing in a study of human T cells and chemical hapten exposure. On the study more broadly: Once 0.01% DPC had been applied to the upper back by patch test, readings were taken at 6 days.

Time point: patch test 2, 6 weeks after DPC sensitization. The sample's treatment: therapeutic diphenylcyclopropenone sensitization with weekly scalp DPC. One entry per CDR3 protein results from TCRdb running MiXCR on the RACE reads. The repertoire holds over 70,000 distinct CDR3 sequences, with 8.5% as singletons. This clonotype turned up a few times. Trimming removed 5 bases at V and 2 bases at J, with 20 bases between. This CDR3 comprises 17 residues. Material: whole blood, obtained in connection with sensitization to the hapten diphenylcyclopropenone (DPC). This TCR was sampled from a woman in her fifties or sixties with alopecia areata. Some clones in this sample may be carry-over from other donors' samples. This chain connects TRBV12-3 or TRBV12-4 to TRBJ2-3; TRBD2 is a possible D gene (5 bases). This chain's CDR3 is CASSLDMAHGNTDTQYF. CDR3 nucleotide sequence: TGTGCCAGCAGTCTTGATATGGCGCACGGGAACACAGATACGCAGTATTTT.